The rows below give T cell receptor beta chains drawn from one sample of a study of OX40 agonist ivuxolimab in advanced cancers. Libraries were prepared by immunoSEQ multiplex PCR; TCRdb keeps only in-frame clonotypes and omits some of them. The sample holds 60,000 to 75,000 clones, roughly nine tenths seen once. The specimen was CD4+ or CD8+ T cells sorted from blood, collected in a trial of the OX40 agonist ivuxolimab. These receptors were taken from an adult with an advanced solid tumor such as melanoma, head and neck, liver or kidney cancer. CDR3s include the opening cysteine and the closing phenylalanine or tryptophan. A D gene is named only where the DNA matches it firmly. Expanded clones get a size class; other rows say once, few or many, or leave the size out.

TRBJ1-1 TRBV15 . . CAISTVNTEAFF TGTGCCATCTCGACAGTGAACACTGAAGCTTTCTTT
TRBJ2-1 TRBV4-3 . . CASSQAVRSGNEQFF TGCGCCAGCAGCCAAGCTGTCAGGTCAGGCAATGAGCAGTTCTTC
TRBJ2-1 TRBV11-3 few . CASSLGASGLSSYNEQFF TGTGCCAGCAGCTTAGGAGCCAGCGGGCTAAGCTCCTACAATGAGCAGTTCTTC
TRBJ2-5 TRBV19 . . CALSRRAETQYF TGTGCCCTCTCTAGACGAGCGGAGACCCAGTACTTC
TRBJ2-1 TRBV7-5 once . CARSLRTSGLNEQFF TGTGCCAGAAGCTTGCGGACTAGCGGGCTAAATGAGCAGTTCTTC
TRBJ1-1 TRBV5-6 . . CASSLARALEAFF TGTGCCAGCAGCTTGGCCCGGGCCCTTGAAGCTTTCTTT
TRBJ1-5 TRBV19 . . CASSKEDTLARPQHF TGTGCCAGTAGTAAGGAGGATACGCTGGCCCGGCCCCAGCATTTT
TRBJ2-3 TRBV27 once . CASSYPVSTDTQYF TGTGCCAGCAGTTACCCGGTCTCAACAGATACGCAGTATTTT
TRBJ2-7 TRBV5-6 . . CASSLGGITYEQYF TGTGCCAGCAGCTTGGGGGGGATAACCTACGAGCAGTACTTC
TRBJ2-7 TRBV10-3 . TRBD1 CAISESWGQNYEQYF TGTGCCATCAGTGAGTCGTGGGGACAGAACTACGAGCAGTACTTC
TRBJ2-2 TRBV6-6 . TRBD2 CASSYASGRAAGELFF TGTGCCAGCAGTTACGCTAGCGGGAGGGCCGCCGGGGAGCTGTTTTTT
TRBJ2-3 TRBV9 . TRBD2 CASSVGLAGADTQYF TGTGCCAGCAGCGTAGGACTAGCGGGCGCAGATACGCAGTATTTT
TRBJ2-1 TRBV20-1 once . CSAYSGNEQFF TGCAGTGCTTATAGCGGCAATGAGCAGTTCTTC
TRBJ2-7 TRBV11-3 many . CASSLAHRDFRQYF TGTGCCAGCAGCTTAGCTCACCGGGATTTTAGGCAGTACTTC
TRBJ1-4 TRBV6-6 . . CASSSPIEANEKLFF TGTGCCAGCAGTTCTCCGATTGAGGCTAATGAAAAACTGTTTTTT
TRBJ1-1 TRBV28 . . CASSLTEDMNTEAFF TGTGCCAGCAGCCTGACAGAAGATATGAACACTGAAGCTTTCTTT
TRBJ2-3 TRBV28 . . CASSLGYDGTDTQYF TGTGCCAGCAGTTTGGGGTATGACGGCACAGATACGCAGTATTTT
TRBJ2-7 TRBV4-3 . TRBD1 CASSQETGTANYEQYF TGCGCCAGCAGCCAAGAAACCGGGACAGCCAACTACGAGCAGTACTTC
TRBJ2-1 TRBV5-5 . TRBD2 CASSPTRGGITYNEQFF TGTGCCAGCAGCCCTACTCGCGGGGGGATTACCTACAATGAGCAGTTCTTC
TRBJ1-2 TRBV4-2 . . CASSQEEGYYGYTF TGTGCCAGCAGCCAAGAAGAGGGGTACTATGGCTACACCTTC
TRBJ2-1 TRBV5-6 . TRBD1 CASKTGTGINEQFF TGTGCCAGCAAGACCGGGACAGGGATTAATGAGCAGTTCTTC
TRBJ2-7 TRBV5-5 . . CASSWTVYEQYF TGTGCCAGCAGTTGGACCGTCTACGAGCAGTACTTC
TRBJ2-1 TRBV7-3 . . CASSDGVPNEQFF TGTGCCAGCTCGGACGGGGTACCCAATGAGCAGTTCTTC
TRBJ2-3 TRBV27 . . CASGERSNTDTQYF TGTGCCAGCGGGGAGCGGTCTAACACAGATACGCAGTATTTT
TRBJ2-7 TRBV9 . . CASSVAPADYEQYF TGTGCCAGCAGCGTAGCCCCAGCGGACTACGAGCAGTACTTC
TRBJ2-1 TRBV20-1 . . CSASVGNEQFF TGCAGTGCTAGTGTCGGTAATGAGCAGTTCTTC
TRBJ2-2 TRBV4-3 . TRBD2 CASSQDRTSGGTGELFF TGCGCCAGCAGCCAAGATCGAACTAGCGGGGGCACCGGGGAGCTGTTTTTT